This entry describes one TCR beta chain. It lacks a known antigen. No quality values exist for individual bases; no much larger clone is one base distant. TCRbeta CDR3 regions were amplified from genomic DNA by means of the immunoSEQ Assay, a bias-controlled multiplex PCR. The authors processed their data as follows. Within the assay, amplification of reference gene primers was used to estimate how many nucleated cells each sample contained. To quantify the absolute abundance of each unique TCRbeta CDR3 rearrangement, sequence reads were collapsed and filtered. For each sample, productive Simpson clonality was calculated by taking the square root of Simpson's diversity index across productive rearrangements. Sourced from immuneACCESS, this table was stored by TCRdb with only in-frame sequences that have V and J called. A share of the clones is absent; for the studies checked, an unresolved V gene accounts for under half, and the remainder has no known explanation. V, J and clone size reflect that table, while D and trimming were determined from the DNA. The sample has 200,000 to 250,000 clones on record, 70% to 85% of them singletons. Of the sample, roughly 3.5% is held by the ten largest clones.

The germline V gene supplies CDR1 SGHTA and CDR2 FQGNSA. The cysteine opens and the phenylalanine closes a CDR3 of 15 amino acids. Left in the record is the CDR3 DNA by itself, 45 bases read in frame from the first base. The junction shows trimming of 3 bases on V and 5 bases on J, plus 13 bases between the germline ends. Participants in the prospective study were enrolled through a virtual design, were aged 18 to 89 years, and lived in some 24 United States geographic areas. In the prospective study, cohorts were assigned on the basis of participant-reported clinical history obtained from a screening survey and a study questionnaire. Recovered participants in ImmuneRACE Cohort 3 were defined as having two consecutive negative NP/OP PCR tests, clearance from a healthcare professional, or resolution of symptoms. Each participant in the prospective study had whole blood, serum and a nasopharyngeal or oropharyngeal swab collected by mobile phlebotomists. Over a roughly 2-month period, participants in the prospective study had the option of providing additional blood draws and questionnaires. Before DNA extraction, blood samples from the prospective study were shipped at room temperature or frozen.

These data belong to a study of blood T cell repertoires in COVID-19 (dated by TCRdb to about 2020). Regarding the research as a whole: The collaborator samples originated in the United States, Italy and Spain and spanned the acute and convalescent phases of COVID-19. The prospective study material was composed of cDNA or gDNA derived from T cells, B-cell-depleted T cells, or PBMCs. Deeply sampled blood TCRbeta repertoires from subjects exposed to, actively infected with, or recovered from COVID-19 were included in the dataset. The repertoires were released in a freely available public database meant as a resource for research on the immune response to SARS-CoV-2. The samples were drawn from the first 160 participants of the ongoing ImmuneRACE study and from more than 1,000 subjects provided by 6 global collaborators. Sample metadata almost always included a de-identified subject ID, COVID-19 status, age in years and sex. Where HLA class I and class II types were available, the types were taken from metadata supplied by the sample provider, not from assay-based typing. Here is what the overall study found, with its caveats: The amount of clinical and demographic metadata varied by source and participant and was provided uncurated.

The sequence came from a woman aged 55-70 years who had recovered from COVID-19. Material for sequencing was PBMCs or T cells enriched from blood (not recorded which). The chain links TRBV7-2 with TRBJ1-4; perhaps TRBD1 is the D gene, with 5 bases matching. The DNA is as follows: TGTGCCAGCAGCTTGGGGCTTTTCAAAAATGAAAAACTGTTTTTT. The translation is CASSLGLFKNEKLFF.